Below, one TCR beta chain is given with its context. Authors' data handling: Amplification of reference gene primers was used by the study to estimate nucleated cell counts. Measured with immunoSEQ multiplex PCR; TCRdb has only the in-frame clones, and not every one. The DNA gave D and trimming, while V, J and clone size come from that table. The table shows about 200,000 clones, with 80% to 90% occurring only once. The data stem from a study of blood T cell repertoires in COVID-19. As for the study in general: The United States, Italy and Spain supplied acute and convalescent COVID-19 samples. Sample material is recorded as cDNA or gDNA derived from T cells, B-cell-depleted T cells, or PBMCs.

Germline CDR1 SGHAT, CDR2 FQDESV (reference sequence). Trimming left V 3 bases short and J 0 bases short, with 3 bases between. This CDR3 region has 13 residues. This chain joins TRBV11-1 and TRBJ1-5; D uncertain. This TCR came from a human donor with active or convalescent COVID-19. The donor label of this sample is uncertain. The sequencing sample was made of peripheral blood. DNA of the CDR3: TGTGCCAGCAGCTTTCATAGCAATCAGCCCCAGCATTTT. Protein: CASSFHSNQPQHF.